The 20 T cell receptor beta chains reported below all come from one sample, sequenced in a study of T cell responses to AZD1222 COVID-19 vaccine. Sequencing used immunoSEQ multiplex PCR; TCRdb keeps in-frame clones, though not all of them. The sample contains around 150,000 clones, roughly 88% of which appear only once. The material was peripheral blood, obtained on day 0 of AZD1222 vaccination. All receptors come from an adult in good health.

As to this clone: Germline is not matched at one junction end, which may reflect a read error. The genes are TRBV7-7 and TRBJ1-4; TRBD1 aligns across 8 bases. This CDR3 spans 17 amino acids. The germline CDR1 and CDR2 sequences are SSHAT and FNYEAQ (reference sequence). The CDR3 loop is CASSFQRRQGPGGKLFF. The CDR3 region has the DNA TGTGCTAGCAGCTTCCAGCGAAGACAGGGGCCAGGTGGAAAACTGTTTTTT.

The chain has TRBV24-1 and TRBJ1-1; D gene uncertain. Trimming removed 6 bases at V and 2 bases at J, with 3 bases between. Germline assignment: CDR1 KGHDR and CDR2 SFDVKD. The CDR3 length is 11 residues. The DNA of the CDR3 is TGTGCCACCAGTCAAAACACTGAAGCTTTCTTT. It yields the protein CATSQNTEAFF.

This clone has a single count. CDR3 amino acids: CASSWGVSTDTQYF. DNA for the CDR3: TGTGCCAGTAGTTGGGGGGTAAGCACAGATACGCAGTATTTT. The gene calls are TRBV19 and TRBJ2-3; tentatively, D is TRBD2 (6 bases). This CDR3 is 14 amino acids long. Germline assignment: CDR1 LNHDA and CDR2 SQIVND (reference sequence). V was trimmed by 5 bases and J by 0 bases, leaving 9 bases between them. Looking up the rest from reference TRBV19 and TRBJ2-3 gives the full variable domain: DGGITQSPKYLFRKEGQNVTLSCEQNLNHDAMYWYRQDPGQGLRLIYYSQIVNDFQKGDIAEGYSVSREKKESFPLTVTSAQKNPTAFYLCASSWGVSTDTQYFGPGTRLTVL.

V is TRBV2 and J is TRBJ1-1; D call uncertain. The CDR3 runs to 14 residues. Trimming removed 4 bases at V and 8 bases at J, with 17 bases between. Germline V gene sequence: CDR1 SNHLY, CDR2 FYNNEI. The CDR3 is CASSADRSGYEAFF. The DNA of the CDR3 is TGTGCCAGCAGTGCGGACCGTTCGGGATACGAAGCTTTCTTT.

The rearrangement links TRBV9 to TRBJ1-6; the D gene is possibly TRBD1 (6 bases). The CDR3 spans 14 residues. The germline V gene has CDR1 SGDLS and CDR2 YYNGEE. V was trimmed by 3 bases and J by 9 bases, leaving 13 bases between them. CDR3 residues: CASSGLTGLSPLHF. The CDR3 DNA reads TGTGCCAGCAGCGGGCTTACAGGGCTTTCACCCCTCCACTTT.

This clone appeared a few times. The chain employs TRBV7-8 and TRBJ1-1; 9 nucleotides agree with TRBD1. CDR3 length equals 14 residues. Germline loops: CDR1 SGHVS, CDR2 FQNEAQ. The ends lost 10 bases at V and 5 bases at J; junction bases unmatched: 11. CDR3 DNA sequence: TGTGCCACCGAACGTGGGACAGGGCGGACTGAAGCTTTCTTT. Translating gives CATERGTGRTEAFF.

This sequence joins TRBV2 and TRBJ1-2; D remains ambiguous. Trimming removed 4 bases at V and 0 bases at J, with 15 bases between. Germline V gene sequence: CDR1 SNHLY, CDR2 FYNNEI. CDR3 length: 16 residues. CDR3 loop: CASSVRATLANYGYTF. In DNA form, the CDR3 reads TGTGCCAGCAGTGTGCGGGCGACGTTAGCTAACTATGGCTACACCTTC.

This clone occurred once. This sequence joins TRBV6-2 or TRBV6-3 and TRBJ2-1; D is undetermined. This CDR3 region has 14 residues. V was trimmed by 5 bases and J by 5 bases, leaving 13 bases between them. Germline values: CDR1 MNHEY, CDR2 SVGEGT. The CDR3 nucleotides read TGTGCCAGCAGTCTCGACTCCCCACACAATGAGCAGTTCTTC. It codes for CASSLDSPHNEQFF.

This clone turned up a few times. V gene TRBV5-1 combines with J gene TRBJ2-1, with 10 bases identical to TRBD2. Trimming at V came to 5 bases and at J to 8 bases, leaving 7 bases not matched to a gene. There are 14 residues in the CDR3. Germline loops: CDR1 SGHRS, CDR2 YFSETQ. CDR3 in DNA: TGCGCCAGCAGTACCTTAGCGGGAGGTGATGAGCAGTTCTTC. It is translated as CASSTLAGGDEQFF.

The chain employs TRBV5-6 and TRBJ1-1; a possible D gene is TRBD1 (6 bases). Germline V gene data show CDR1 as SGHDT and CDR2 as YYEEEE. Trimming stripped 3 bases from V and 4 bases from J, with 10 bases between. The length of the CDR3 is 13 residues. As DNA, the CDR3 is TGTGCCAGCAGCTCCGGGACAACCACTGAAGCTTTCTTT. It codes for CASSSGTTTEAFF. The entire variable domain, with the rest obtained from reference TRBV5-6 and TRBJ1-1, is as follows: DAGVTQSPTHLIKTRGQQVTLRCSPKSGHDTVSWYQQALGQGPQFIFQYYEEEERQRGNFPDRFSGHQFPNYSSELNVNALLLGDSALYLCASSSGTTTEAFFGQGTRLTVV.

V is TRBV27 and J is TRBJ2-7; possibly TRBD1 or TRBD2 for D (6 bases each). V was trimmed by 5 bases and J by 2 bases, leaving 28 bases between them. The CDR3 loop spans 19 amino acids. Germline CDR1 reads MNHEY; CDR2 reads SMNVEV (reference sequence). The CDR3 loop reads CASSPMNFGGKGVPYEQYF. CDR3 sequence (DNA): TGTGCCAGCAGTCCGATGAACTTCGGGGGCAAGGGAGTCCCCTACGAGCAGTACTTC.

The chain's CDR3 is CASSEGGRTRLGKLFF. Written as DNA, the CDR3 is TGTGCCAGCAGTGAGGGGGGGAGGACACGGTTGGGAAAACTGTTTTTT. The chain uses TRBV6-1 and TRBJ1-4; D perhaps matches TRBD1 (5 bases). Per the germline V gene, CDR1 is MNHNS and CDR2 is SASEGT. There are 16 residues in the CDR3. V dropped 3 bases and J dropped 10 bases, with 21 bases sitting between them.

This chain connects TRBV28 to TRBJ2-7, with D possibly being TRBD1 (6 bases). The ends were cut back, 10 bases at V and 0 bases at J, with 13 bases in the middle. This CDR3 is 13 amino acids long. The germline V gene encodes CDR1 MDHEN and CDR2 SYDVKM. The CDR3 coding sequence is TGTGCCACCAGGACAGTTTCCTCCTACGAGCAGTACTTC. It specifies CATRTVSSYEQYF.

Written as DNA, the CDR3 is TGTGCCAGCAGCGTAGGTAGCCGAACTGAAGCTTTCTTT. Its protein product is CASSVGSRTEAFF. The chain uses TRBV9 and TRBJ1-1; D is ambiguous. The germline V gene has CDR1 SGDLS and CDR2 YYNGEE. With 0 bases removed from V and 5 bases from J, the gap between germline ends came to 8 bases. The CDR3 has 13 residues.

This rearrangement joins TRBV9 to TRBJ2-3; tentatively, D is TRBD1 (5 bases). Trimming left V 0 bases short and J 2 bases short, with 13 bases between. This CDR3 contains 16 residues. The germline gives CDR1 SGDLS, CDR2 YYNGEE. The CDR3: CASSVGRQTLTDTQYF. In DNA form, the CDR3 reads TGTGCCAGCAGCGTAGGTCGACAGACTCTCACAGATACGCAGTATTTT.

The V and J genes are TRBV19 and TRBJ2-2; D may be TRBD2 (6 bases). V shed 6 bases and J shed 1 base, with 24 bases lying between them. The germline CDR1 and CDR2 sequences are LNHDA and SQIVND (reference sequence). The CDR3 loop spans 19 amino acids. CDR3 sequence (DNA): TGTGCCAGTAGGGTGGGATCACAGGCGGGGATTAGGAACACCGGGGAGCTGTTTTTT. It yields the protein CASRVGSQAGIRNTGELFF.

The chain links TRBV5-1 to TRBJ1-4, with D perhaps TRBD1 (5 bases). The germline gives CDR1 SGHRS, CDR2 YFSETQ. Trimming removed 3 bases at V and 3 bases at J, with 12 bases between. The CDR3 covers 15 residues. The CDR3 bases are TGCGCCAGCAGCTCGCAGGGACGGGCTAATGAAAAACTGTTTTTT. Its protein is CASSSQGRANEKLFF.

J is TRBJ2-7 and V is TRBV18; TRBD1 matches at 8 bases. The CDR3 is 13 amino acids. Germline V gene data show CDR1 as KGHSH and CDR2 as LQKENI. With V trimmed by 5 bases and J by 7 bases, 7 bases remained unmatched. CDR3 amino acids: CASSADRVWEQYF. In nucleotides, the CDR3 is TGTGCCAGCTCAGCGGACAGGGTGTGGGAGCAGTACTTC.

The chain links TRBV28 to TRBJ2-3, with a weak D call TRBD1 (6 bases). This CDR3 spans 19 amino acids. Germline V gene data show CDR1 as MDHEN and CDR2 as SYDVKM. V was cut by 2 bases and J by 0 bases, with 21 bases left in between. CDR3 amino acids: CASSLPYLDGQTSTDTQYF. The CDR3 DNA reads as TGTGCCAGCAGTTTACCCTACTTGGACGGACAGACTAGCACAGATACGCAGTATTTT. Complete variable domain (other parts from reference TRBV28 and TRBJ2-3): DVKVTQSSRYLVKRTGEKVFLECVQDMDHENMFWYRQDPGLGLRLIYFSYDVKMKEKGDIPEGYSVSREKKERFSLILESASTNQTSMYLCASSLPYLDGQTSTDTQYFGPGTRLTVL.

The V call is TRBV5-1, the J call TRBJ1-1; D remains unclear. The CDR3 contains 13 residues. V lost 2 bases and J lost 5, with 10 bases in between. Germline V CDR1 and CDR2: SGHRS, YFSETQ. CDR3 nucleotide sequence: TGCGCCAGCAGCTTACAATATGGGACTGAAGCTTTCTTT. It translates to CASSLQYGTEAFF.